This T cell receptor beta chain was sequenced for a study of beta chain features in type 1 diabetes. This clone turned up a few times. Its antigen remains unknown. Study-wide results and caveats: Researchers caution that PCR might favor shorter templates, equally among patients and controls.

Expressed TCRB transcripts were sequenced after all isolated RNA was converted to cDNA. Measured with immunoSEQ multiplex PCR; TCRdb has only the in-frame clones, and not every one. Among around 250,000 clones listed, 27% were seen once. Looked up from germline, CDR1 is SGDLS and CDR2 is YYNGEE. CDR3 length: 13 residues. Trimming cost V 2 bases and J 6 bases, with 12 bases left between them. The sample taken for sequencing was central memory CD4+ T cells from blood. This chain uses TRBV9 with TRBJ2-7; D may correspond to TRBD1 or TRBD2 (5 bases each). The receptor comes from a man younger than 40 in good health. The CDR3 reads CASSVSRGAEQYF. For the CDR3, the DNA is TGTGCCAGCAGCGTGTCTCGGGGCGCCGAGCAGTACTTC.